This entry features one TCR beta chain sequence. What it recognizes is unknown. The CDR3 sequence is 15 residues long. V lost 8 bases to trimming and J lost 5 bases; unmatched junction nucleotides: 9. Germline CDR1 is SGHTA and CDR2 is FQGNSA. The T cells that were sequenced for TCR beta were CD8+ and CD4+ cells from blood. Random hexamers primed reverse transcription of 0.5 to 1 ug RNA. A multiplex approach, immunoSEQ multiplex PCR, amplified TCR beta CDR3 across 54 Vbeta and 13 Jbeta. From the immunoSEQ multiplex PCR reads, TCRdb called clonotypes with MiXCR, one entry per CDR3 protein. The table includes about 130,000 distinct CDR3 sequences, roughly 94% detected once. This specimen comes from a study of CD8 T cells in Susac syndrome. Study-wide results and limits: By the study's own acknowledgment, its TCR sequencing and HLA analysis included relatively few individuals.

The chain combines TRBV7-2 with TRBJ2-7, with 13 nucleotides matching TRBD2. This TCR came from a human donor with multiple sclerosis. Sequences were obtained from CD4+ T cells from PBMCs. The CDR3: CASGLAGAGTHEQYF. The CDR3 region has the DNA TGTGCCAGCGGACTAGCGGGGGCCGGAACCCACGAGCAGTACTTC.